The next 25 T cell receptor beta chains were all read from a single sample in a study of T cell responses to AZD1222 COVID-19 vaccine. Only in-frame clones appear in the TCRdb table, and some are missing; sequencing was by immunoSEQ multiplex PCR. The repertoire holds some 150,000 clones, with just over 90% as singletons. The material was peripheral blood, obtained on day 0 of AZD1222 vaccination. These receptor sequences come from an adult in good health.

The chain recombines TRBV30 with TRBJ2-7, with D perhaps matching TRBD2 (5 bases). The CDR3 has 12 residues. The germline CDR1 and CDR2 sequences are GTSNPN and SVGIG (reference sequence). V lost 8 bases, J lost 3 bases, and 14 bases lay in between. The CDR3 spells CALDGGYYEQYF. For the CDR3, the DNA is TGTGCCCTGGACGGCGGGTACTACGAGCAGTACTTC.

V usage is TRBV11-2 and J usage is TRBJ1-1; TRBD1 might be the D (6 bases). Germline loops: CDR1 SGHAT, CDR2 FQNNGV. V lost 4 bases and J lost 3, with 15 bases in between. This CDR3 comprises 15 residues. The CDR3 DNA is TGTGCCAGCAGCTCAGGACAGCCTGGGGACACTGAAGCTTTCTTT. This translates into CASSSGQPGDTEAFF. The whole variable domain, filled in from reference TRBV11-2 and TRBJ1-1, reads EAGVAQSPRYKIIEKRQSVAFWCNPISGHATLYWYQQILGQGPKLLIQFQNNGVVDDSQLPKDRFSAERLKGVDSTLKIQPAKLEDSAVYLCASSSGQPGDTEAFFGQGTRLTVV.

This clone has just one count. The V and J genes are TRBV5-1 and TRBJ2-6; TRBD1 is a possible D gene (5 bases). Looked up from germline, CDR1 is SGHRS and CDR2 is YFSETQ. Between the trimmed V and J ends, which lost 4 bases and 2 bases, there was a span of 13 bases. The CDR3 extends over 16 amino acids. CDR3 sequence reads: CASSGKTVAGANVLTF. CDR3 nucleotides: TGCGCCAGCAGCGGGAAGACAGTGGCTGGGGCCAACGTCCTGACTTTC.

The chain recombines TRBV5-5 with TRBJ1-4, with 8 bases matching TRBD1. CDR3 size: 18 residues. Losses at the gene ends were 1 base for V and 6 bases for J; bases not matched to a gene: 14. Germline loops: CDR1 SGHKS, CDR2 YYEKEE (reference sequence). The CDR3, as DNA: TGTGCCAGCAGCTTGCCCATGAGGACAGGGCGGATGGATGAAAAACTGTTTTTT. This encodes CASSLPMRTGRMDEKLFF.

The V and J genes are TRBV19 and TRBJ1-1, with D perhaps TRBD1 (5 bases). Germline V CDR1 and CDR2: LNHDA, SQIVND (reference sequence). This CDR3 is 15 amino acids long. The germline V and J ends were trimmed by 5 bases and 0 bases, with 13 bases remaining between them. CDR3 nucleotide sequence: TGTGCCAGTAGTGGGGCCCCGCTAGTGAACACTGAAGCTTTCTTT. This encodes CASSGAPLVNTEAFF.

The chain is built from TRBV18 and TRBJ2-7; 8 nucleotides match TRBD1. After removal of 2 bases from V and 3 bases from J, the junction contained 9 bases not matched to a gene. CDR3 length: 16 amino acids. CDR1 and CDR2 (germline): KGHSH, LQKENI. This chain's CDR3 is CASSPSSDRVGYEQYF. CDR3 bases: TGTGCCAGCTCACCAAGTTCGGACAGGGTTGGCTACGAGCAGTACTTC.

Only one count was recorded for this clone. The DNA for the CDR3 is TGTGCCAGCAGTTACCTGCGGCGCGGTGGCTACGAGCAGTACTTC. Its protein is CASSYLRRGGYEQYF. The V gene is TRBV6-5, the J gene TRBJ2-7; D remains unclear. The CDR3 loop spans 15 amino acids. V lost 2 bases and J 3 bases, leaving 14 bases between the germline ends. In germline, CDR1 is MNHEY, CDR2 SVGAGI.

As concerns this clone: One end of the junction is discordant with germline, which a read error may explain. The CDR3 region has the DNA TGTGCCAGCAGCTCATATAAAGAGGATTTT. Translation gives CASSSYKEDF. The V and J genes are TRBV7-6 and TRBJ1-3; D call uncertain. Germline CDR1 is SGHVS and CDR2 is FNYEAQ. The CDR3 totals 10 residues.

This clone was observed once. The V and J genes are TRBV18 and TRBJ2-1, with 8 nucleotides matching TRBD2. The trim removed 8 bases at V and 4 bases at J, leaving 10 bases unmatched. CDR1 KGHSH and CDR2 LQKENI come from the germline V gene. The CDR3 length is 15 residues. The CDR3 loop is CASPRGGTIYNEQFF. The CDR3 DNA reads TGTGCCAGCCCCCGGGGGGGTACTATTTACAATGAGCAGTTCTTC.

The rearrangement uses TRBV4-1 and TRBJ2-3, with TRBD2 matching 8 bases. V lost 0 bases to trimming and J lost 3 bases; unmatched junction nucleotides: 5. The CDR3 is 16 residues long. CDR1 is MGHRA and CDR2 is YSYEKL in the germline V gene. The CDR3 DNA sequence: TGCGCCAGCAGCCAAGATTCTGCTAGCGGGACAGATACGCAGTATTTT. Translated, it gives CASSQDSASGTDTQYF.

V usage is TRBV11-2 and J usage is TRBJ2-3; TRBD1 agrees at 8 bases. J gave up 5 bases and V 6 bases, and 13 bases lay outside the gene matches. The germline gives CDR1 SGHAT, CDR2 FQNNGV. CDR3 size: 16 residues. CDR3 sequence (DNA): TGTGCCAGCAGACCCAGGGGGCAGGGGGAAAAAGATACGCAGTATTTT. This codes for CASRPRGQGEKDTQYF.

The CDR3 DNA sequence: TGTGCCAGTAGTATTTGGTCAGGGATATCGGGCACTGAAGCTTTCTTT. The encoded protein is CASSIWSGISGTEAFF. V is TRBV19 and J is TRBJ1-1; the D gene is possibly TRBD1 (5 bases). The CDR3 totals 16 residues. Germline V gene sequence: CDR1 LNHDA, CDR2 SQIVND (reference sequence). V lost 3 bases and J lost 4, with 18 bases in between. Together with reference TRBV19 and TRBJ1-1, the CDR3 gives the full variable domain: DGGITQSPKYLFRKEGQNVTLSCEQNLNHDAMYWYRQDPGQGLRLIYYSQIVNDFQKGDIAEGYSVSREKKESFPLTVTSAQKNPTAFYLCASSIWSGISGTEAFFGQGTRLTVV.

The chain couples TRBV11-2 to TRBJ1-3; no clear D. The CDR3 consists of 17 residues. Between the trimmed V and J ends, which lost 3 bases and 4 bases, there was a span of 19 bases. Germline V gives CDR1 SGHAT, CDR2 FQNNGV. CDR3 nucleotide sequence: TGTGCCAGCAGCTTTCACCACCCGGCGATCGCAGGAAACACCATATATTTT. Translation: CASSFHHPAIAGNTIYF.

This clone was picked up one time. This chain connects TRBV19 to TRBJ1-1; weak D call: TRBD1 (5 bases). The V gene's germline CDR1 is LNHDA and CDR2 SQIVND (reference sequence). CDR3 length: 13 amino acids. Deletions cut 3 bases from V and 5 bases from J, with 10 bases between. Written as DNA, the CDR3 is TGTGCCAGTAGTATCCAGGGTTGGACTGAAGCTTTCTTT. Translating gives CASSIQGWTEAFF.

In this sample, this clone turned up once. The chain carries TRBV19 and TRBJ2-3; 11 positions agree with TRBD2. Trimming cost V 2 bases and J 4 bases; bases outside gene matches: 11. Germline lookup yields CDR1 LNHDA and CDR2 SQIVND (reference sequence). The length of the CDR3 is 18 residues. The CDR3 nucleotides read TGTGCCAGTAGTATAAAGCGTACTAGCGGGAGAGCTGCAGATACGCAGTATTTT. Its translation: CASSIKRTSGRAADTQYF.

The chain combines TRBV7-6 with TRBJ2-7; 7 bases agree with TRBD1. This CDR3 comprises 14 residues. CDR1 is SGHVS and CDR2 is FNYEAQ in the germline V gene. V lost 2 bases, J lost 1 base, and 2 bases stayed unmatched. CDR3 bases: TGTGCCAGCAGCTTACAGGGGGATTCCTACGAGCAGTACTTC. Its protein product is CASSLQGDSYEQYF.

The rearrangement links TRBV29-1 to TRBJ1-1, with 8 bases matching TRBD1. This CDR3 is built from 15 residues. The germline V gene has CDR1 SQVTM and CDR2 ANQGSEA. The V gene end was trimmed by 1 base and the J gene end by 3 bases; junction bases not matched to a gene: 7. Written as DNA, the CDR3 is TGCAGCGTTGAAGGCCCAGGGGGCGCAGACACTGAAGCTTTCTTT. Translating gives CSVEGPGGADTEAFF.

V is TRBV7-9 and J is TRBJ2-2; D uncertain. Trimming took off 5 bases at V and 8 bases at J, with 12 bases between the two ends. This CDR3 comprises 13 residues. Germline values: CDR1 SEHNR, CDR2 FQNEAQ (reference sequence). CDR3 coding DNA: TGTGCCAGCAGCCCCCCAGGACGGGGGGAGCTGTTTTTT. It codes for CASSPPGRGELFF.

The V and J genes are TRBV6-1 and TRBJ2-7; D gene uncertain. The CDR3 extends over 14 amino acids. Trimming took off 0 bases at V and 3 bases at J, with 9 bases between the two ends. Germline V lookup: CDR1 MNHNS, CDR2 SASEGT. The CDR3 nucleotides read TGTGCCAGCAGTGAAGCGCATGCAGACTACGAGCAGTACTTC. Its protein product is CASSEAHADYEQYF.

The chain couples TRBV4-2 to TRBJ2-7; 11 bases line up with TRBD2. Germline V gives CDR1 LGHNA, CDR2 YNFKEQ. This CDR3 is 17 amino acids long. The V and J ends lost 1 base and 4 bases, in that order; junction bases with no gene match: 9. CDR3 sequence (DNA): TGTGCCAGCAGCCAAGTCATAGCGGGAGGGCCGGGGTACGAGCAGTACTTC. Translation: CASSQVIAGGPGYEQYF.

The chain employs TRBV18 and TRBJ1-1, with D possibly being TRBD1 (6 bases). The germline V gene has CDR1 KGHSH and CDR2 LQKENI. V lost 2 bases and J lost 4, with 11 bases in between. This CDR3 is 14 amino acids long. The CDR3: CASSPKGQSTEAFF. In DNA form, the CDR3 reads TGTGCCAGCTCACCAAAAGGACAGAGCACTGAAGCTTTCTTT.

V usage is TRBV6-1 and J usage is TRBJ2-7; D remains unclear. This CDR3 has 15 amino acids. CDR1 is MNHNS and CDR2 is SASEGT in the germline V gene. V was cut by 1 base and J by 2 bases, with 12 bases left in between. Here the CDR3 DNA reads TGTGCCAGCAGTGAAGGGGGAACGCCGCCCTACGAGCAGTACTTC. This gives the protein CASSEGGTPPYEQYF.

The rearrangement uses TRBV9 and TRBJ1-5; a possible D gene is TRBD1 (5 bases). The V and J ends lost 0 bases and 7 bases respectively, with 14 bases between them. The CDR3 totals 15 residues. Germline V gives CDR1 SGDLS, CDR2 YYNGEE. CDR3 region: CASSVDGGSGQPQHF. CDR3 nucleotides: TGTGCCAGCAGCGTAGATGGGGGATCAGGACAGCCCCAGCATTTT.

The chain couples TRBV3-1 (or the pseudogene TRBV3-2) to TRBJ1-2; 7 nucleotides agree with TRBD1. V was pared by 3 bases and J by 8 bases, with 12 bases of the junction left unmatched. CDR3 length: 15 amino acids. Germline V gene sequence: CDR1 LGHDT, CDR2 YNNKEL (reference sequence). This CDR3 reads CASSQTGPSYGGYTF. In DNA, the CDR3 is TGTGCCAGCAGCCAGACAGGGCCCTCGTACGGGGGCTACACCTTC.

This CDR3 is CAWSGLGAGTDTQYF. In DNA form, the CDR3 reads TGTGCCTGGAGTGGATTAGGGGCTGGCACAGATACGCAGTATTTT. The rearrangement uses TRBV30 and TRBJ2-3; maybe TRBD1 (5 bases). From germline, CDR1 is GTSNPN and CDR2 SVGIG (reference sequence). The CDR3 sequence is 15 residues long. The V end lost 1 base, the J end lost 1 base, and 12 bases lay between the germline ends.